This T cell receptor beta chain was observed in a study of synovial regulatory T cells in juvenile arthritis (dated by TCRdb to 2013 to 2016). About the full investigation: Among sequenced patients, a few were therapy-naive, one received methotrexate plus infliximab, roughly six received methotrexate, and one had no treatment information. The TCR repertoire comparisons covered Treg and Teff subsets from about a dozen JIA patients with active disease. Effector T cell subsets from the study cohort were also sequenced for comparisons, but the Treg dataset by itself includes only blood Treg cells and synovial fluid Treg cells. The study compared the TCRbeta CDR3 repertoires of blood iaTreg cells, other blood Treg cells and synovial fluid Treg cells taken from matched patient samples.

From cysteine to phenylalanine, the CDR3 is 13 amino acids long. The nucleotide record is missing. Per the germline V gene (reference sequence), LNHDA is the CDR1 and SQIVND is the CDR2. The investigation overall reported the following: Across patients, iaTreg TCR repertoires were largely private, and these iaTreg repertoires partially overlapped with synovial Teff and blood CPL repertoires. Compared with other blood Treg cells, blood iaTreg cells had lower TCR diversity, a finding consistent with antigen-driven expansion. Synovial Treg cells shared more CDR3 sequences with iaTreg cells than with other blood Treg cells, and Chao-Jaccard similarity confirmed that synovial Treg cells were more closely related to iaTreg cells.

The library was made by the immunoSEQ multiplex PCR assay. Adaptive Biotechnologies carried out the TCRbeta CDR3 sequencing. Processing in the source paper ran as follows. Repertoire similarity was assessed using the Chao-modified Jaccard index and the median clonotype overlap from 200 random subsamples at equal sample size. Similarity analyses used either productive nucleotide sequences or in silico-translated amino acid sequences. Repertoires were compared using hierarchical clustering with single linkage and t-SNE, both based on Chao-modified Jaccard distances. Repertoire diversity was assessed with the Renyi index over a range of alpha values after the sample sizes were normalised. TCRdb's version of the immuneACCESS table is confined to in-frame rearrangements and falls short of the full clone set. An unresolved V gene accounts for under half of the shortfall where checked; the remainder is of unknown origin. The V and J calls and clone size were taken over from that table, and D and trimming were inferred from the DNA. The record for this sample contains just under 10,000 clones. Approximately 0.67% of the sample is held by the ten biggest clonotypes.

Of note for this clone: Its antigen remains undetermined.

TCR repertoire donors were about eleven juvenile idiopathic arthritis patients with active disease who had not reached inactive disease, 3 polyarticular and 8 oligoarticular. The TCR-sequenced patients had a median age of approximately 12 years (range about 2.3-25) and median disease duration of around 7 years (range 0.2-19.1). Samples for TCR repertoire analysis were collected at two centres in Italy. Peripheral blood mononuclear cells were separated on a Histopaque-1077 density gradient and then cryopreserved in around 90% FCS with about 10% DMSO. The sequence was obtained from a donor aged 2 to 35 with juvenile idiopathic arthritis. The receptor chain draws on TRBV19 and TRBJ2-3; TCRdb's D call, TRBD2, is unchecked because there is no DNA. The sequencing sample was made of Treg cells from blood. The sample's cell subset or site label, decoded: remaining (HLA-DR-negative) circulating blood Treg cells. Here the CDR3 is given as CASSIVRTDTQYF.